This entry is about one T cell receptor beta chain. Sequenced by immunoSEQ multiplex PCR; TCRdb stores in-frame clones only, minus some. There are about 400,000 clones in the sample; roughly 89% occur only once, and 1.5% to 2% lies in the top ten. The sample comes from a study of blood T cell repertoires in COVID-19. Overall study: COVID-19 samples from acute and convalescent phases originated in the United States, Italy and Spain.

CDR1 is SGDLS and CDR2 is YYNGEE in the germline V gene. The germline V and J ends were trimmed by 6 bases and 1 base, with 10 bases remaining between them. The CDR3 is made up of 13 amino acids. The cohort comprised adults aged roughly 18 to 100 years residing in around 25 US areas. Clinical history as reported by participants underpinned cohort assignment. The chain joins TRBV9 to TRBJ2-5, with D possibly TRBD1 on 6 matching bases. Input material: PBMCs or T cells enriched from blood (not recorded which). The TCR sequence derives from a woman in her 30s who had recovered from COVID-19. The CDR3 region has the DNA TGTGCCAGCAACCTACAGGGCCAAGAGACCCAGTACTTC. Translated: CASNLQGQETQYF. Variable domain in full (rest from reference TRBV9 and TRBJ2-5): DSGVTQTPKHLITATGQRVTLRCSPRSGDLSVYWYQQSLDQGLQFLIQYYNGEERAKGNILERFSAQQFPDLHSELNLSSLELGDSALYFCASNLQGQETQYFGPGTRLLVL.